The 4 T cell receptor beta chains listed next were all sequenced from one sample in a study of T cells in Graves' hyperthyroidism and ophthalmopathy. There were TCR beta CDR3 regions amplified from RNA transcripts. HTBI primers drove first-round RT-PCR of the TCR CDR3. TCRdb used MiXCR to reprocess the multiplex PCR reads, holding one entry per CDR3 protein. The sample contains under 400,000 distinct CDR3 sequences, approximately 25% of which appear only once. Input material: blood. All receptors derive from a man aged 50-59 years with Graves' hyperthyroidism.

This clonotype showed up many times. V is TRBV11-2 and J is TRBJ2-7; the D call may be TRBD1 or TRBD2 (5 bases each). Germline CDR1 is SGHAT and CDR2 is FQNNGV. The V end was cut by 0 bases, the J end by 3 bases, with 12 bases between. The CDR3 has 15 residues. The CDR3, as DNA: TGTGCCAGCAGCTTAGATATCGAGGGGAGCTACGAGCAGTACTTC. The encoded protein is CASSLDIEGSYEQYF.

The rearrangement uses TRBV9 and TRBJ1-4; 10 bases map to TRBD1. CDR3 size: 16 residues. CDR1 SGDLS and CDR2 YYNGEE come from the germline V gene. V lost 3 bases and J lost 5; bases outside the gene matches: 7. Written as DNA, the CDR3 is TGTGCCAGCAGCGGGTTACCGGGACAGGGGAATGAAAAACTGTTTTTT. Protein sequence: CASSGLPGQGNEKLFF.

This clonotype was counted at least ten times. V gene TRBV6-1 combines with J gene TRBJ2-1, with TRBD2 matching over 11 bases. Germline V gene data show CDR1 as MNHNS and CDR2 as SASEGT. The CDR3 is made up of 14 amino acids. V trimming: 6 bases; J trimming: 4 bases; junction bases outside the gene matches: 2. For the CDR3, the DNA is TGTGCCAGCAGCGGGACTAGCGGTTACAATGAGCAGTTCTTC. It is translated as CASSGTSGYNEQFF.

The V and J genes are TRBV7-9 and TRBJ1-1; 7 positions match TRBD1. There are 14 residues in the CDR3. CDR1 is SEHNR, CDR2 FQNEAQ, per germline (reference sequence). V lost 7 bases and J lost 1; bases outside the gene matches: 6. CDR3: CASIRTGQNTEAFF. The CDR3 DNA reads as TGTGCCAGCATAAGGACAGGCCAGAACACTGAAGCTTTCTTT.